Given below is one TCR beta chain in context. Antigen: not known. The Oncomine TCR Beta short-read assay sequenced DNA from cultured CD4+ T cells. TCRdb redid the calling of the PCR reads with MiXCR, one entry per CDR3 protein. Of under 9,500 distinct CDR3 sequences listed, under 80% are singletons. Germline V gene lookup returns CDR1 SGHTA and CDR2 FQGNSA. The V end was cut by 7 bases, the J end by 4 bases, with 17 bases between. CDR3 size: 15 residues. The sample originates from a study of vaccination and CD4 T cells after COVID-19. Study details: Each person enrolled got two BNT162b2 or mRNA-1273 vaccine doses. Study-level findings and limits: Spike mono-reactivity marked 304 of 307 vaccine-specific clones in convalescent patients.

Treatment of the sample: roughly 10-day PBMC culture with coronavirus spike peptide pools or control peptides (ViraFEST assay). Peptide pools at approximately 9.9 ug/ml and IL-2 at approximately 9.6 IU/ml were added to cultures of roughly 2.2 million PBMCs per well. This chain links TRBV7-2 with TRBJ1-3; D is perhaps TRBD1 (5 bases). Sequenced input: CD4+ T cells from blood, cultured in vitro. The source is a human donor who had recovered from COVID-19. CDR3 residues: CASTQTAGWGNTIYF. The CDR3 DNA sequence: TGTGCCAGCACCCAAACGGCAGGGTGGGGAAACACCATATATTTT.